This entry lists 2 T cell receptor beta chains sequenced from one sample in a study of blood T cells in healthy people across ages (dated by TCRdb to about 2015). Receptors were amplified or captured by 5' RACE. The sequencer listed for this sample is Illumina HiSeq 2500. The second PCR ran for roughly 7 to 12 cycles and used a J-beta primer mix along with a sample-barcoded 5' primer. TCRdb reprocessed the public reads (quality trimming at Q25 with fastp, clone calling with MiXCR) and kept in-frame beta chains. Each record represents a unique CDR3 protein, reported with the most common genes and DNA among its rows. The sample data list approximately 900,000 distinct CDR3 sequences, and roughly 29% of these were observed just once. The ten most abundant clones make up roughly 10% of the sample. The sample also formed part of further work on T cells of mothers and their children.

Material for sequencing was blood. The receptors derive from a middle-aged woman in good health.

This clonotype occurred once. This chain connects TRBV6-6 to TRBJ2-4, with 7 positions matching TRBD2. Germline lookup yields CDR1 MNHNY and CDR2 SVGAGI (reference sequence). Trimming removed 2 bases from V and 15 bases from J; junction bases left unmatched: 22. The CDR3 runs to 17 residues. CDR3 DNA: TGTGCCAGCAGTTACCTCAGCCGGACCAGCGGGGTAAATGAGCGGTACTTC. Protein product: CASSYLSRTSGVNERYF.

In this sample, this clonotype turned up a few times. This chain links TRBV5-1 with TRBJ2-7; either TRBD1 or TRBD2 may supply D (6 bases each). From germline, CDR1 is SGHRS and CDR2 YFSETQ. The CDR3 runs to 13 residues. V lost 4 bases to trimming and J lost 4 bases, with 12 bases between them. Here the CDR3 DNA reads TGCGCCAGCAGCCGGACTACAGGGTACGAGCAGTACTTC. Protein sequence: CASSRTTGYEQYF.